This record covers a single T cell receptor (beta chain). What this receptor recognizes is not known. The sample holds no much larger clone one base away, and base qualities are not on file. These data belong to a study of graft-versus-host responses after intestinal transplantation (dated by TCRdb to the early 2020s). Regarding the complete study: The transplants that recipients received were multivisceral, liver-intestinal, or isolated intestinal. Alloreactive clones were identified by sequencing pre-transplant mixed lymphocyte reaction products and comparing these products with unstimulated pre-transplant donor and recipient T cells. The cohort enrolled some 25 intestinal transplant recipients including one retransplant, and a few patients lacking pretransplant specimens were excluded. After intestinal transplantation, graft-versus-host and host-versus-graft alloreactive T cell clones were followed in the graft, circulation and bone marrow using bulk TCR-beta CDR3 sequencing. Rather than going through the commercial service, samples from a few later patients were sequenced in-house on an Illumina MiSeq and processed with MiXCR. A peak of at least 4% donor T cells among recipient peripheral blood mononuclear cells was the definition used for donor T cell macrochimerism. Every recipient was given anti-thymocyte globulin induction, followed by approximately three years of maintenance tacrolimus and steroids.

What this sample's time point label stands for: cells obtained before transplantation from donor or recipient. CD3+CD4+ and CD3+CD8+ populations were FACS-sorted from unstimulated pre-transplant donor and recipient cells taken from spleen or lymph nodes. Study-wide conclusions, independent of this receptor: In patients with donor T cell macrochimerism, the allografts had high GvH to HvG T cell clonal ratios. Early after transplant, peak levels of circulating GvH clones were found to be associated with declines in HvG clones. GvH clones turned up in recipient bone marrow, with some appearing earlier in ileal mucosa or blood, a pattern consistent with an intestinal mucosal origin. Conclusions were limited by the relatively low number and heterogeneity of intestinal transplant patients.

Spanning cysteine to phenylalanine, the CDR3 consists of 16 amino acids. Kept here is only the CDR3 DNA, which spans 48 bases and is read in frame from base 1. Sequences MGHRA (CDR1) and YSYEKL (CDR2) are obtained from the germline V gene. The V end gives up 1 base and the J end 1 base, leaving 3 bases in the junction not matched to a gene. The library was built by means of the immunoSEQ multiplex PCR assay. For most patients, genomic DNA was isolated using the Qiagen DNeasy Blood and Tissue Kit and was shipped frozen to Adaptive Biotechnologies for TCR sequencing. For most patients, high-throughput TCR-beta CDR3 sequencing of genomic DNA was performed by Adaptive Biotechnologies. The study's own analysis went as follows. TCR sequencing data were retrieved from Adaptive's ImmunoSEQ software for 15 to 20 patients, whereas three other patients were processed with MiXCR and VDJtools. CD4 versus CD8 sorting errors were corrected by removing sequences found in both subsets at a frequency ratio below 5:1. CDR3 nucleotide sequences shared between donor and recipient were removed because their origin could not be assigned. At least 2-fold expansion over unstimulated cells and a minimum CFSE-low frequency of 0.002% (template counts) or 0.001% (read counts) were required for clones to be classified as alloreactive. Clones detected in sequenced pre-transplant spleen, lymph node, or MLR CFSE-low populations of the donor or recipient were defined as mappable. Cumulative frequency of alloreactive clones was calculated as a percentage of all sequences weighted by copy number. Drawn from immuneACCESS, this table holds only the in-frame rearrangements with V and J called that TCRdb kept. Clones are partly lost; checked studies trace under half to an unresolved V gene and leave the rest unexplained. The V and J calls and clone size come from that table; D and trimming were worked out from the DNA. Here the sample has 70,000 to 100,000 clones; approximately 88% occur a single time. Of the sample, approximately 0.34% falls within the top ten clones.

Sample: unstimulated CD4+ T cells sorted from spleen or lymph node cells, taken before intestinal transplant. This chain joins TRBV4-1 to TRBJ2-3; 9 central nucleotides agree with TRBD2. This TCR derives from a human donor who received an intestinal transplant. The nucleotides read TGCGCCAGCAGCCAAGGGCGGGGGGGCCGCACAGATACGCAGTATTTT. Its protein is CASSQGRGGRTDTQYF.